This entry concerns a single T cell receptor beta chain. This record comes from a study of shared T cell receptors in the human thymus. The table came from immunoSEQ multiplex PCR; TCRdb's copy has only in-frame clones and leaves some out. Of approximately 760,000 clones in the sample, 70% to 90% are singletons; the top ten hold more than 0.01%. The CDR3 is made up of 14 amino acids. The germline CDR1 and CDR2 sequences are LNHDA and SQIVND (reference sequence). Trimming removed 3 bases from V and 4 bases from J, with 12 bases in between. These data were also reused for a study on human thymus T cells. As that study records: Donation was from healthy Finnish infants who were having corrective surgery that addressed congenital heart defects. Thymic material originated from resections removed in the course of corrective heart surgery. It looked as if thymic and blood repertoires used V and J genes in a biased way.

This receptor was taken from a girl under two years old with a congenital heart defect. The J gene is TRBJ1-1, the V gene TRBV19, with a possible D match to TRBD1 (5 bases). Sequencing was done on a sample of thymocytes. Here the CDR3 DNA reads TGTGCCAGTAGTATGGGCAGGGTGAGCACTGAAGCTTTCTTT. Amino acids: CASSMGRVSTEAFF.